Sequencing of this TCR beta chain was carried out in a study of OX40 agonist ivuxolimab in advanced cancers. At the level of the study: Patients receiving dose escalation had hepatocellular carcinoma, melanoma, renal cell or head and neck cancer. A history of anti-PD-1, anti-PD-L1 or anti-CTLA-4 therapy was acceptable, and approximately 39% had some.

The study, taken as a whole, reports: Among the lowest peripheral clonal expansion occurred in 0.1-3.0 mg/kg partial responders. By week 6 at 0.1 to 3.0 mg/kg, blood CD4+ and CD8+ T cells had expanded clonally.

Only in-frame clones appear in the TCRdb table, and some are missing; sequencing was by immunoSEQ multiplex PCR. The sample has tens of thousands of clones, approximately 90% seen once. Germline V gene sequence: CDR1 SGHRS, CDR2 YFSETQ. With 6 bases clipped from V and 5 bases from J, the junction kept 4 bases outside the gene matches. The CDR3 sequence is 13 residues long. To note about this clone: Its antigen is undetermined.

The clonotype originates from an adult with an advanced solid tumor such as melanoma, head and neck, liver or kidney cancer. The V call is TRBV5-1, the J call TRBJ2-2; 7 bases map to TRBD1. The material sequenced was CD4+ or CD8+ T cells sorted from blood, taken in a trial of the OX40 agonist ivuxolimab. The CDR3, as DNA: TGCGCCAGCAACAGGGGCGATACCGGGGAGCTGTTTTTT. This codes for CASNRGDTGELFF.